Listed below are T cell receptor beta chains from one sample, sequenced in a study of OX40 agonist ivuxolimab in advanced cancers. The data were produced by immunoSEQ multiplex PCR, yet TCRdb's version contains in-frame clones alone and is incomplete. The top ten clones hold around 1.6% of a sample with about 58,000 clones, 70% to 85% of them seen once. Material: CD4+ or CD8+ T cells sorted from blood, obtained in a trial of the OX40 agonist ivuxolimab. The receptors stem from an adult with an advanced solid tumor such as melanoma, head and neck, liver or kidney cancer. The CDR3 runs from the conserved cysteine through the conserved F or W.

CDR3: CASSFWGAEAFF
V: TRBV27
J: TRBJ1-1

CDR3: CASSPREPYEQYF
V: TRBV18
J: TRBJ2-7

CDR3: CASSSLVAGVSYEQYF
V: TRBV7-2
J: TRBJ2-7

CDR3: CASRDGQGRSGELFF
V: TRBV5-1
J: TRBJ2-2

CDR3: CASSLRSRDTQYF
V: TRBV7-2
J: TRBJ2-3

CDR3: CASKGRLNTEAFF
V: TRBV19
J: TRBJ1-1

CDR3: CASSYSDWTGGAGELFF
V: TRBV6-7
J: TRBJ2-2

CDR3: CASSVGQGAGDSPLHF
V: TRBV6-4
J: TRBJ1-6

CDR3: CASSPGSYSGANVLTF
V: TRBV9
J: TRBJ2-6

CDR3: CATSRVRQETQYF
V: TRBV15
J: TRBJ2-5

CDR3: CASSFLQGGGEQYF
V: TRBV5-1
J: TRBJ2-7

CDR3: CASSTSGGSGNTIYF
V: TRBV9
J: TRBJ1-3

CDR3: CASSQDYYTDTQYF
V: TRBV5-4
J: TRBJ2-3

CDR3: CASSGLGTGEQYF
V: TRBV6-1
J: TRBJ2-7

CDR3: CASSFRTGASPYEQYF
V: TRBV27
J: TRBJ2-7

CDR3: CASSPSTAFSSYNEQFF
V: TRBV7-2
J: TRBJ2-1

CDR3: CASSLDLSGNTIYF
V: TRBV14
J: TRBJ1-3

CDR3: CASSFVFPGGEAFF
V: TRBV28
J: TRBJ1-1

CDR3: CASSPTSGGAIYEQYF
V: TRBV18
J: TRBJ2-7

CDR3: CASSGTGGATDTQYF
V: TRBV7-3
J: TRBJ2-3

CDR3: CASSPHSTGRGATDTQYF
V: TRBV4-1
J: TRBJ2-3

CDR3: CASSETPTGKGYTF
V: TRBV6-1
J: TRBJ1-2

CDR3: CASSKSPGRGYGYTF
V: TRBV19
J: TRBJ1-2

CDR3: CASSNPLVPGASNYGYTF
V: TRBV21-1
J: TRBJ1-2

CDR3: CASSVGTGDAYGYTF
V: TRBV6-1
J: TRBJ1-2

CDR3: CAWSVKGGDTQYF
V: TRBV30
J: TRBJ2-3

CDR3: CASSSGQGHGYTF
V: TRBV7-3
J: TRBJ1-2

CDR3: CASSFRGARNQPQHF
V: TRBV7-2
J: TRBJ1-5

CDR3: CASSLGRADQPGNTIYF
V: TRBV7-6
J: TRBJ1-3

CDR3: CASSNAQHGGISYNEQFF
V: TRBV7-3
J: TRBJ2-1

CDR3: CASRPRTEGYEQYF
V: TRBV6-5
J: TRBJ2-7

CDR3: CASSSSGTGGLEKLFF
V: TRBV11-2
J: TRBJ1-4

CDR3: CSVARTGGDGANVLTF
V: TRBV29-1
J: TRBJ2-6

CDR3: CSVRSTGSPNQPQHF
V: TRBV29-1
J: TRBJ1-5

CDR3: CASTPEGGEIGNQPQHF
V: TRBV19
J: TRBJ1-5

CDR3: CASSKAGGPGNEQFF
V: TRBV7-7
J: TRBJ2-1

CDR3: CASSQEARTTYEQYF
V: TRBV4-1
J: TRBJ2-7

CDR3: CASTDIGALYGYTF
V: TRBV7-9
J: TRBJ1-2

CDR3: CASSIDSGITDTQYF
V: TRBV19
J: TRBJ2-3

CDR3: CASSLQGQGARRTNYGYTF
V: TRBV7-8
J: TRBJ1-2

CDR3: CASTGQGGDSETQYF
V: TRBV19
J: TRBJ2-5

CDR3: CASSLTGDRGTEAFF
V: TRBV11-2
J: TRBJ1-1

CDR3: CASSLGLAGPETQYF
V: TRBV7-9
J: TRBJ2-5

CDR3: CASRQRGGTDEAFF
V: TRBV6-1
J: TRBJ1-1